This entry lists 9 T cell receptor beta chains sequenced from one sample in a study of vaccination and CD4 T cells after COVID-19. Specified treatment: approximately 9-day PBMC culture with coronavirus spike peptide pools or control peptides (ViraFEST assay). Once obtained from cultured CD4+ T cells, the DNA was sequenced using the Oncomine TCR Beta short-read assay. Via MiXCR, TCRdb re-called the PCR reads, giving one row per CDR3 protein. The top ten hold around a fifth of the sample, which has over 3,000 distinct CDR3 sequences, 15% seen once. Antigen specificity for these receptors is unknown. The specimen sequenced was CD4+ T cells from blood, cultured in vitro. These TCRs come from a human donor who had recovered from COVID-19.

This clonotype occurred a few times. The CDR3 loop reads CAWGQVNTEAFF. CDR3 sequence (DNA): TGTGCCTGGGGACAGGTGAACACTGAAGCTTTCTTT. The chain combines TRBV30 with TRBJ1-1; 7 bases fit TRBD1. Trimming removed 5 bases from V and 0 bases from J; junction bases left unmatched: 0. This CDR3 is 12 amino acids long. Per the germline V gene, CDR1 is GTSNPN and CDR2 is SVGIG (reference sequence).

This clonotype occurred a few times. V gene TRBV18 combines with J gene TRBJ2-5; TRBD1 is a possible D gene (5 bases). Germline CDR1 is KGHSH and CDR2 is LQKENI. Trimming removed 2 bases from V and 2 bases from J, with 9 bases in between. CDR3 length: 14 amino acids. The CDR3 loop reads CASSPTGLQETQYF. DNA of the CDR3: TGTGCCAGCTCACCAACAGGATTGCAAGAGACCCAGTACTTC.

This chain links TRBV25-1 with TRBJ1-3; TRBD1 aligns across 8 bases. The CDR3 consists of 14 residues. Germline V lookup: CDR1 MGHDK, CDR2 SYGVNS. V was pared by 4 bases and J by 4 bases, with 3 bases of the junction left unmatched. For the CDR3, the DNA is TGTGCCAGCAGTGTGGCAGGGGGCGGAAACACCATATATTTT. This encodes CASSVAGGGNTIYF.

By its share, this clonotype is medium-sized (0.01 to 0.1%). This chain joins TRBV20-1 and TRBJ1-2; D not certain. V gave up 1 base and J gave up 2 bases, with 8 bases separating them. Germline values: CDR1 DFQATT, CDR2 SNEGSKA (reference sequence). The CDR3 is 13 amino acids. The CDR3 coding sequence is TGCAGTGCTAGAGGGGTGGCAAACTATGGCTACACCTTC. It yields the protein CSARGVANYGYTF.

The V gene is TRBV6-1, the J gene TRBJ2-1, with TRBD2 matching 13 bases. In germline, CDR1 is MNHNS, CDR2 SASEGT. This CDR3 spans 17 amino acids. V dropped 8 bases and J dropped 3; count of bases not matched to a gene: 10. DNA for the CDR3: TGTGCCAGCGGAGGTGGACTAGCGGGGGCTAACTACAATGAGCAGTTCTTC. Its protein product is CASGGGLAGANYNEQFF.

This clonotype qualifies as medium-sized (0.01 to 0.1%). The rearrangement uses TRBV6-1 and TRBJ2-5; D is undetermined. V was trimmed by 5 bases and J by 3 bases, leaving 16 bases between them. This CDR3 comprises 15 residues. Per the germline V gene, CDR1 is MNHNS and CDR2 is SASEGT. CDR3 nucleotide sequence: TGTGCCAGCAGTCTACGAATCGACATTAAAGAGACCCAGTACTTC. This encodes CASSLRIDIKETQYF.

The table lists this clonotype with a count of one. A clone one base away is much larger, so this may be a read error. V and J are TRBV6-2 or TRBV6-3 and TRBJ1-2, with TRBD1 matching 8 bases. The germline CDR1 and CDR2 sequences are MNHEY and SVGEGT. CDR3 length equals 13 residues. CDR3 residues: CVSRLTGGYGYTF. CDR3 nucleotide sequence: TGTGTCAGCAGACTTACAGGGGGCTATGGCTACACCTTC.

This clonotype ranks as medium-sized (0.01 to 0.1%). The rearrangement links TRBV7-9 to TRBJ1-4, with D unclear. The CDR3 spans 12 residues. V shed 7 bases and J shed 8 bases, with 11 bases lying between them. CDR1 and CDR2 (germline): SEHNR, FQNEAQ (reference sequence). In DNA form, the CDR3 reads TGTGCCAGCATAGGACGAAGGGAAAAACTGTTTTTT. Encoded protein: CASIGRREKLFF. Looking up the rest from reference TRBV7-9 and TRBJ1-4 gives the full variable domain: DTGVSQNPRHKITKRGQNVTFRCDPISEHNRLYWYRQTLGQGPEFLTYFQNEAQLEKSRLLSDRFSAERPKGSFSTLEIQRTEQGDSAMYLCASIGRREKLFFGSGTQLSVL.

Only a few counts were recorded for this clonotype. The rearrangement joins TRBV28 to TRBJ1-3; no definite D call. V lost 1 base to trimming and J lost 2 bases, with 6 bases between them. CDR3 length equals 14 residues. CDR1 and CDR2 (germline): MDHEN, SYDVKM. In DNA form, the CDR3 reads TGTGCCAGCAGTTTATCCGGTACTGGAAACACCATATATTTT. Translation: CASSLSGTGNTIYF.